This T cell receptor beta chain emerged from a study of shared clonotypes between healthy human individuals. About the research overall: Researchers assigned three CD4 naive, three CD4 memory, two CD8 naive and one CD8 memory plate to each donor. Overall study findings and caveats: Generally, naive subsets (rather than memory subsets) showed larger estimated richness. The genetic and exposure-history diversity represented was limited by few donors.

The table came from immunoSEQ multiplex PCR; TCRdb's copy has only in-frame clones and leaves some out. The top ten clones hold about 0.39% of a sample with about 2.3 million clones, 85% to 95% of them seen once. Donation came from healthy HIV-negative adults that had no recent acute infections or vaccinations. Germline CDR1 is SGHRS and CDR2 is YFSETQ. Trimming shortened V by 2 bases and J by 1 base, and 6 bases separated the two germline ends. The CDR3 contains 14 residues. Details on this clone: The antigen is undetermined. Other DNA sequences from this sample encode an identical CDR3 as well.

This TCR was recovered from a man aged 18 to 29 in good health. Some clones in this sample may be carry-over from other donors' samples. This chain connects TRBV5-1 to TRBJ2-2, with no clear D. What was sequenced was naive CD4+ T cells from PBMCs. Indicated subset: CD45RA+ positively selected. The CDR3 reads CASSLRRNTGELFF. CDR3 in DNA: TGCGCCAGCAGCTTACGGAGGAACACCGGGGAGCTGTTTTTT.